The text below deals with one T cell receptor (beta chain). The CDR3 consists of 14 residues. The germline V gene encodes CDR1 WSHSY and CDR2 SAAADI. With V trimmed by 3 bases and J by 7 bases, 3 bases remained unmatched. This record comes from a study of blood T cell repertoires in COVID-19. In the study's own analysis: Estimates of nucleated cell counts were drawn from the amplification of reference gene primers. Profiling relied on immunoSEQ multiplex PCR, and the TCRdb table lists in-frame clones only, not all of them. D and trimming were read from the DNA, whereas the V and J calls and clone size are those reported in that table. The sample consists of approximately 150,000 clones, roughly 88% of them appearing once. Participant age was about 18 to 89 years, and participants resided in roughly 25 US areas. Clinical history as reported by participants underpinned cohort assignment. Exposed volunteers were people who met a COVID-19 case within 2 weeks before study entry.

This sequence was found in a man in his 70s who had been exposed to COVID-19. This sequence joins TRBV10-2 and TRBJ2-2; 9 nucleotides align to TRBD1. Source material: PBMCs or T cells enriched from blood (not recorded which). Here the CDR3 reads CASSEDRGFGELFF. Here the CDR3 DNA reads TGCGCCAGCAGTGAAGACAGGGGGTTCGGGGAGCTGTTTTTT.